Listed here are 19 T cell receptor beta chains from one sample, sequenced in a study of regulatory T cells in long-lasting Graves disease. Relying on iRepertoire HTBI primers and Arm-PCR of CDR3 regions, the team built TCR beta libraries. TCRdb re-called the multiplex PCR reads through MiXCR, storing one row per CDR3 protein. The sample holds about 450,000 distinct CDR3 sequences, approximately 14% seen once. Stated time point: newly diagnosed GD, antithyroid drugs for less than 3 months. Following extraction of RNA from PBMCs, that RNA was used to make the TCR library. The same sample was also studied in work on T cells in Graves' hyperthyroidism and ophthalmopathy.

The source material was peripheral blood mononuclear cells (PBMCs), sampled at new diagnosis, from a patient treated with antithyroid drugs. These receptors were collected from a woman aged 45-59 years with Graves disease.

This clonotype was seen ten or more times. The chain uses TRBV7-9 and TRBJ2-5; 9 bases map to TRBD1. Unmatched junction bases numbered 8, after V lost 3 bases and J lost 3 bases. The CDR3 covers 16 residues. CDR1 and CDR2 from the germline V gene are SEHNR and FQNEAQ (reference sequence). Here the CDR3 reads CASSFSLGQGEETQYF. The CDR3 nucleotides read TGTGCCAGCAGCTTCTCGTTGGGACAGGGAGAAGAGACCCAGTACTTC.

This clonotype was counted only a few times. The gene calls are TRBV6-5 and TRBJ2-3; 14 bases are shared with TRBD2. Germline values: CDR1 MNHEY, CDR2 SVGAGI. Trimming at V came to 0 bases and at J to 8 bases, leaving 4 bases not matched to a gene. The CDR3 is 16 amino acids. CDR3: CASSYSGTSGSGTQYF. The CDR3 nucleotides are TGTGCCAGCAGTTACTCGGGGACTAGCGGGAGTGGTACGCAGTATTTT.

This clonotype appeared many times. The chain uses TRBV11-2 and TRBJ2-5; TRBD2 aligns across 7 bases. The J segment lost 2 bases and the V segment lost 1 base, leaving 10 bases of the junction unmatched. Germline CDR1 is SGHAT and CDR2 is FQNNGV. The CDR3 is made up of 17 amino acids. The DNA for the CDR3 is TGTGCCAGCAGCTTAGTCGGGGGGTGGATAACACAAGAGACCCAGTACTTC. Translating gives CASSLVGGWITQETQYF.

In this sample, this clonotype turned up many times. The rearrangement joins TRBV5-1 to TRBJ2-7, with no clear D. CDR1 and CDR2 from the germline V gene are SGHRS and YFSETQ. This CDR3 region has 14 residues. V shed 0 bases and J shed 0 bases, with 7 bases lying between them. The DNA for the CDR3 is TGCGCCAGCAGCTTGGAACGGATCTCCTACGAGCAGTACTTC. It encodes CASSLERISYEQYF.

The chain uses TRBV2 and TRBJ1-5, with TRBD1 matching 11 bases. The trim removed 4 bases at V and 4 bases at J, leaving 9 bases unmatched. The CDR3 is 17 residues long. Germline CDR1 is SNHLY and CDR2 is FYNNEI. The DNA for the CDR3 is TGTGCCAGCAGTGTTGGACAGGGGGCAAGAAAAAATCAGCCCCAGCATTTT. Translated: CASSVGQGARKNQPQHF.

This clonotype was seen at least ten times. This chain links TRBV7-9 with TRBJ2-2; D is perhaps TRBD2 (5 bases). Trimming stripped 1 base from V and 4 bases from J, with 10 bases between. The germline V gene has CDR1 SEHNR and CDR2 FQNEAQ (reference sequence). CDR3 length: 15 residues. For the CDR3, the DNA is TGTGCCAGCAGCTTAGACCCTGCGGGCACCGGGGAGCTGTTTTTT. It specifies CASSLDPAGTGELFF.

This clonotype appeared many times. The chain uses TRBV12-3 or TRBV12-4 and TRBJ2-3, with 7 bases lining up with TRBD2. This CDR3 region has 15 residues. The J segment lost 3 bases and the V segment lost 4 bases, leaving 7 bases of the junction unmatched. The CDR3 loop reads CASSSAGELTDTQYF. The DNA of the CDR3 is TGTGCCAGCAGTTCGGCGGGAGAGCTTACAGATACGCAGTATTTT.

This clonotype was observed many times. The chain links TRBV7-9 to TRBJ2-7; no definite D call. The CDR3 has 15 amino acids. Trimming removed 2 bases from V and 3 bases from J, with 14 bases in between. CDR1 and CDR2 (germline): SEHNR, FQNEAQ (reference sequence). CDR3 DNA: TGTGCCAGCAGCTTATTCCCCCCCGACGGCTACGAGCAGTACTTC. It translates to CASSLFPPDGYEQYF.

This clonotype has a count of ten or more. The chain couples TRBV7-2 to TRBJ2-7; TRBD2 matches 11 bases. The CDR3 length is 14 residues. V shed 5 bases and J 6 bases; nucleotides not matched to a gene: 6. Germline V gene lookup returns CDR1 SGHTA and CDR2 FQGNSA. CDR3: CASSNLAGGSEQYF. The CDR3 nucleotides are TGTGCCAGCAGCAACTTAGCGGGAGGGTCCGAGCAGTACTTC.

This clonotype has only a few counts. This chain connects TRBV4-1 to TRBJ2-7; D may be TRBD1 or TRBD2 (5 bases each). The CDR3 is 15 residues long. Trimming removed 2 bases at V and 5 bases at J, with 16 bases between. CDR1 is MGHRA and CDR2 is YSYEKL in the germline V gene. In DNA, the CDR3 is TGCGCCAGCAGCCAAACCATTTTGGGGGTCAACGAGCAGTACTTC. Amino acids: CASSQTILGVNEQYF.

V gene TRBV27 combines with J gene TRBJ1-2; D is perhaps TRBD1 (5 bases). Trimming pared 2 bases from V and 6 bases from J, leaving 16 bases between. Germline V gene lookup returns CDR1 MNHEY and CDR2 SMNVEV (reference sequence). The CDR3 sequence is 15 residues long. The CDR3 coding sequence is TGTGCCAGCAGTTTAGGGGTAGGGACGGGGGATGGCTACACCTTC. Its protein product is CASSLGVGTGDGYTF.

This clonotype was seen ten or more times. CDR3 DNA sequence: TGTGCCAGCAGCATCAGACTAGCGGGATGGACAGATACGCAGTATTTT. As protein: CASSIRLAGWTDTQYF. The V and J genes are TRBV13 and TRBJ2-3, with 11 bases lining up with TRBD2. Germline lookup yields CDR1 PRHDT and CDR2 FYEKMQ (reference sequence). J was trimmed by 3 bases and V by 5 bases; bases with no gene match: 7. The CDR3 runs to 16 residues.

The chain combines TRBV20-1 with TRBJ2-7; 12 bases align to TRBD2. The CDR3 loop spans 14 amino acids. Germline CDR1 reads DFQATT; CDR2 reads SNEGSKA (reference sequence). After removal of 6 bases from V and 2 bases from J, the junction contained 5 bases not matched to a gene. CDR3: CSAAWTSGTYEQYF. CDR3 bases: TGCAGTGCAGCCTGGACTAGCGGGACCTACGAGCAGTACTTC.

This clonotype was picked up many times. This chain links TRBV30 with TRBJ1-1; 8 bases are a match to TRBD1. Trimming cost V 1 base and J 5 bases; bases outside gene matches: 15. This CDR3 has 17 residues. Per the germline V gene, CDR1 is GTSNPN and CDR2 is SVGIG (reference sequence). CDR3 DNA sequence: TGTGCCTGGAGTGGGGGCCCACGGACAGGGAGGGGAACTGAAGCTTTCTTT. This translates into CAWSGGPRTGRGTEAFF.

This clonotype was observed many times. The genes are TRBV7-8 and TRBJ2-1; 12 positions agree with TRBD2. Trimming at V came to 2 bases and at J to 7 bases, leaving 12 bases not matched to a gene. This CDR3 comprises 18 residues. Germline CDR1 is SGHVS and CDR2 is FQNEAQ. CDR3 residues: CASSLSTLTSGSINEQFF. CDR3 sequence (DNA): TGTGCCAGCAGCTTATCGACCCTGACTAGCGGGAGTATAAATGAGCAGTTCTTC.

This clonotype was recorded many times. Here the CDR3 reads CASSEAVGTGQETQYF. The CDR3 nucleotides read TGTGCCAGCAGTGAAGCGGTAGGGACGGGGCAAGAGACCCAGTACTTC. This chain joins TRBV6-1 and TRBJ2-5; the D gene could be TRBD1 or TRBD2 (5 bases each). There are 16 residues in the CDR3. V lost 0 bases and J lost 2, with 13 bases in between. Germline CDR1 reads MNHNS; CDR2 reads SASEGT.

The chain combines TRBV25-1 with TRBJ2-3; maybe TRBD2 (5 bases). The CDR3 is 15 residues long. V was shortened by 3 bases and J by 6 bases, with 16 bases between the two germline ends. Germline V gene sequence: CDR1 MGHDK, CDR2 SYGVNS. This CDR3 reads CASSDSRRGGDTQYF. In DNA, the CDR3 is TGTGCCAGCAGTGACAGCCGACGGGGTGGTGATACGCAGTATTTT.

Remarks on this clonotype: A junction end diverges from the germline sequence, so it may reflect a read error. The chain recombines TRBV12-3 or TRBV12-4 with TRBJ2-1; 9 bases map to TRBD2. The CDR3 sequence is 15 residues long. This CDR3 reads CASSIAGAGGNEQFF. The CDR3 DNA is TGTGCCAGCAGTATAGCGGGAGCAGGGGGCAATGAGCAGTTCTTC.

In this sample, this clonotype turned up a few times. CDR3 coding DNA: TGCGCCAGCAGCCAATTGCGAGTGGCCTACAATGAGCAGTTCTTC. Its protein product is CASSQLRVAYNEQFF. This chain connects TRBV4-1 to TRBJ2-1, with D unresolved. Trimming cost V 2 bases and J 2 bases, with 10 bases left between them. Germline loops: CDR1 MGHRA, CDR2 YSYEKL. The CDR3 sequence is 15 residues long.